What follows is one T cell receptor beta chain and its context. The antigen is not known. This record comes from a study of cytomegalovirus exposure and HLA in healthy donors. Points from the study as a whole: Per a later analysis, roughly 17,000 TCR beta sequences showed association with HLA alleles at 0.05 false discovery rate. The study recorded over 150 TCR beta chains that were cytomegalovirus-associated. A later analysis reported that several of the most significant clusters appeared to be linked to common viral pathogens, among them Epstein-Barr virus.

The PCR was carried out with 60 Vbeta primers and 13 Jbeta primers. TCRdb keeps only in-frame clones here, not all; method: immunoSEQ multiplex PCR. This sample has over 25,000 clones, with just under 70% found just once. Looked up from germline, CDR1 is SQVTM and CDR2 is ANQGSEA. V was trimmed by 4 bases and J by 3 bases, leaving 11 bases between them. CDR3 length equals 13 residues. The sequenced sample consisted of PBMCs. The chain uses TRBV29-1 and TRBJ2-3; unclear D gene. The sequence was collected from a woman aged 45-60 years in good health and CMV-seronegative. The CDR3 region is CSVGSQQTDTQYF. In DNA, the CDR3 is TGCAGCGTTGGGAGCCAGCAAACAGATACGCAGTATTTT.